One T cell receptor beta chain is described in this entry. This clone may be a read error of a much larger clone one base away. Trimming removed 3 bases from V and 4 bases from J, with 13 bases in between. The CDR3 has 14 amino acids. CDR1 SEHNR and CDR2 FQNEAQ come from the germline V gene (reference sequence). Semi-nested PCR with Nested Universal Primer A followed constant-region reverse priming of full-length variable regions. TCRdb independently ran MiXCR on the 5' RACE reads; one entry per CDR3 protein. The sample has under 65,000 distinct CDR3 sequences, more than 20% seen once. Treg sorting used a CD4+CD25+CD127-/low gate.

Sample: tumor-infiltrating Tregs sorted from the breast tumor. The receptor was derived from a female donor with breast cancer. The gene calls are TRBV7-9 and TRBJ2-7, with D uncertain. CDR3 in amino acids: CASSFLGSPYEQYF. The CDR3 coding sequence is TGTGCCAGCAGCTTTTTGGGGTCGCCTTACGAGCAGTACTTC.